Presented here are 2 T cell receptor beta chains from one specimen sequenced in a study of control samples from healthy donors and cancer patients. Assay: immunoSEQ multiplex PCR; the TCRdb copy retains only in-frame clones and omits some. The sample shows approximately 160,000 clones, roughly 95% of them seen only once. Sequencing used blood. Receptor source: a woman aged 55-75 years in good health.

The chain has TRBV12-3 or TRBV12-4 and TRBJ2-3; 8 positions match TRBD2. This CDR3 contains 12 residues. Trimming at V came to 3 bases and at J to 10 bases, leaving 3 bases not matched to a gene. The CDR3 DNA reads as TGTGCCAGCAGTTTTAGCGGGGAGGCGCAGTATTTT. Translating gives CASSFSGEAQYF.

This clone came up a few times. The chain employs TRBV5-5 and TRBJ2-6; D not certain. The CDR3 contains 16 residues. Trimming took off 2 bases at V and 2 bases at J, with 11 bases between the two ends. Germline V lookup: CDR1 SGHKS, CDR2 YYEKEE (reference sequence). The CDR3 DNA reads as TGTGCCAGCAGCTTTTTTTCAGGTGCTGGGGCCAACGTCCTGACTTTC. Translated: CASSFFSGAGANVLTF.